Listed below are T cell receptor beta chains from one sample, sequenced in a study of blood T cell repertoires in COVID-19. The assay was immunoSEQ multiplex PCR, and TCRdb's table has in-frame clones only and misses some. The sample lists about 240,000 clones, around 90% occurring once. Sequenced input: peripheral blood. The origin of the receptors is a man younger than 40 with COVID-19, enrolled during active disease. CDR3s include the opening cysteine and the closing phenylalanine or tryptophan.

v_gene,j_gene,CDR3aa
TRBV10-3,TRBJ2-2,CAIRISGTGGTGELFF
TRBV10-2,TRBJ2-7,CASSVEVTYEQYF
TRBV3-1/TRBV3-2,TRBJ2-2,CASSQVLIAGDTGELFF
TRBV18,TRBJ1-3,CASSLSRESGNTIYF
TRBV9,TRBJ2-2,CASSVVARGGTGELFF
TRBV19,TRBJ1-2,CASSTSVGLYGYTF
TRBV30,TRBJ1-2,CAWSLPGWEFGYTF
TRBV18,TRBJ1-1,CATLPQGEASEAFF
TRBV10-3,TRBJ2-6,CAISPAGANVLTF
TRBV7-3,TRBJ2-1,CASSKQGGEQFF
TRBV5-1,TRBJ2-7,CASSATTGSSYEQYF
TRBV9,TRBJ2-2,CASSVEETANTGELFF
TRBV7-7,TRBJ2-2,CASSFGTDYTGELFF
TRBV6-7,TRBJ2-7,CASSSWTTSYEQYF
TRBV4-1,TRBJ1-1,CASSQTGDRQAFF
TRBV12-3/TRBV12-4,TRBJ1-4,CATNRGTDEKLFF
TRBV7-9,TRBJ1-2,CASSSTLEGERYGYTF
TRBV30,TRBJ1-4,CAHSGTGYEKLFF
TRBV5-4,TRBJ1-3,CASSPGQGSGNTIYF
TRBV12-3/TRBV12-4,TRBJ1-5,CASSQSSNQPQHF
TRBV12-3/TRBV12-4,TRBJ1-1,CASSSFYPAEAFF
TRBV6-1,TRBJ2-1,CASSEHGFREYSYNEQFF
TRBV27,TRBJ2-7,CASARDRVGVSYSYEQYF
TRBV4-1,TRBJ2-7,CASSQARGPFRHEQYF
TRBV11-2,TRBJ1-5,CASSFSGNQPQHF
TRBV5-1,TRBJ1-2,CASRPGQKDGYTF
TRBV3-1/TRBV3-2,TRBJ2-1,CASSQRLAGVNEQFF
TRBV3-1/TRBV3-2,TRBJ2-3,CASSRRTSGGRIDTQYF
TRBV18,TRBJ2-2,CASSPTGETTGELFF
TRBV10-3,TRBJ2-7,CAISDRQGYEQYF
TRBV13,TRBJ1-1,CASSSPGLPEAFF
TRBV10-1,TRBJ1-1,CASNKWNTEAFF
TRBV6-5,TRBJ1-2,CASSPDRNYGYTF
TRBV4-1,TRBJ2-5,CASSQLLGQGETQYF
TRBV28,TRBJ2-5,CASSLSRTPGETQYF
TRBV6-5,TRBJ2-3,CASSYEGDRVADTQYF
TRBV6-5,TRBJ1-5,CASSRDSFTSQPQHF
TRBV3-1/TRBV3-2,TRBJ1-4,CASSQDGDTSNEKLFF
TRBV5-6,TRBJ2-5,CASSFSETQYF
TRBV5-4,TRBJ1-2,CASSAMTGIDGYTF